A selection of T cell receptor beta chains follows, all from one sample in a study of monozygotic twins with inflammatory bowel disease. Reanalyzing the 5' RACE reads, TCRdb keeps one entry per CDR3 protein, without DNA. The sample data list approximately 420,000 distinct CDR3 sequences. Sequenced sample: blood. The receptor set was obtained from a human donor with ulcerative colitis or Crohn's disease, or a healthy co-twin of an affected twin (not recorded which). CDR3s include the opening cysteine and the closing phenylalanine or tryptophan. The order of the fields is J gene, V gene, CDR3 protein.

J gene: TRBJ2-7; V gene: TRBV20-1; CDR3 protein: CSARGGRNNYEQYF
J gene: TRBJ1-5; V gene: TRBV6-2/TRBV6-3; CDR3 protein: CASSYGKAPQHF
J gene: TRBJ2-7; V gene: TRBV28; CDR3 protein: CASSSPLDTISYEQYF
J gene: TRBJ2-7; V gene: TRBV10-3; CDR3 protein: CAIATGSEQYF
J gene: TRBJ1-1; V gene: TRBV10-3; CDR3 protein: CAISESPALNTEAFF
J gene: TRBJ2-7; V gene: TRBV19; CDR3 protein: CASSDHGGRYEQYF
J gene: TRBJ1-4; V gene: TRBV19; CDR3 protein: CASSLDSRGVSEEKLFF
J gene: TRBJ2-3; V gene: TRBV11-2; CDR3 protein: CASSSGIAGTTDTQYF
J gene: TRBJ2-7; V gene: TRBV5-1; CDR3 protein: CASSLAVLFGTTYEQYF
J gene: TRBJ2-3; V gene: TRBV5-1; CDR3 protein: CAWGLPGTDTQYF
J gene: TRBJ2-7; V gene: TRBV6-1; CDR3 protein: CASSEAFRVYEQYF
J gene: TRBJ2-1; V gene: TRBV4-3; CDR3 protein: CASSQGEGPYNEQFF
J gene: TRBJ2-7; V gene: TRBV7-2; CDR3 protein: CASSLDRGLYYEQYF
J gene: TRBJ2-3; V gene: TRBV11-2; CDR3 protein: CASSPRPTAGGADTQYF
J gene: TRBJ2-3; V gene: TRBV19; CDR3 protein: CASKSRNTDTQYF
J gene: TRBJ2-3; V gene: TRBV7-2; CDR3 protein: CASSSGAGGTDTQYF
J gene: TRBJ2-1; V gene: TRBV5-6; CDR3 protein: CASSLGVTSSYNEQFF
J gene: TRBJ2-2; V gene: TRBV5-1; CDR3 protein: CASSFDPDTGELFF
J gene: TRBJ1-5; V gene: TRBV12-3/TRBV12-4; CDR3 protein: CASRPGGARQPQHF
J gene: TRBJ1-1; V gene: TRBV6-5; CDR3 protein: CASSYTIAGDEAFF
J gene: TRBJ2-7; V gene: TRBV10-1; CDR3 protein: CASSAKSGGLTYEQYF
J gene: TRBJ2-7; V gene: TRBV7-2; CDR3 protein: CASSYLPGTSAYEQYF
J gene: TRBJ2-2; V gene: TRBV6-5; CDR3 protein: CASSDAGGGELFF
J gene: TRBJ1-5; V gene: TRBV7-9; CDR3 protein: CASSLGDSVNQPQHF
J gene: TRBJ1-5; V gene: TRBV6-2/TRBV6-3; CDR3 protein: CASSYSGQVRNQPQHF
J gene: TRBJ1-3; V gene: TRBV4-3; CDR3 protein: CASSRSRDNSGNTIYF
J gene: TRBJ1-2; V gene: TRBV7-9; CDR3 protein: CASSLDIPGLGGYTF
J gene: TRBJ1-6; V gene: TRBV7-2; CDR3 protein: CASSSLTGKGSPLHF
J gene: TRBJ1-4; V gene: TRBV5-4; CDR3 protein: CASSLEAGDNEKLFF
J gene: TRBJ1-5; V gene: TRBV19; CDR3 protein: CASSMRGQGFDQPQHF
J gene: TRBJ1-1; V gene: TRBV14; CDR3 protein: CASSQFSGGNTEAFF
J gene: TRBJ2-7; V gene: TRBV28; CDR3 protein: CASSYDREQYF
J gene: TRBJ2-1; V gene: TRBV20-1; CDR3 protein: CSARGGRSEQFF
J gene: TRBJ2-5; V gene: TRBV2; CDR3 protein: CASSERTSGGQETQYF
J gene: TRBJ2-7; V gene: TRBV3-1; CDR3 protein: CASSRLSGGPYEQYF
J gene: TRBJ2-2; V gene: TRBV7-6; CDR3 protein: CASTSGSGELFF
J gene: TRBJ1-3; V gene: TRBV7-9; CDR3 protein: CASSLARGTDSGNTIYF
J gene: TRBJ2-3; V gene: TRBV7-8; CDR3 protein: CASRSNTDTQYF
J gene: TRBJ2-7; V gene: TRBV30; CDR3 protein: CAWSVQHTGYPEQYF
J gene: TRBJ2-5; V gene: TRBV20-1; CDR3 protein: CSARRGEETQYF
J gene: TRBJ1-5; V gene: TRBV6-1; CDR3 protein: CASSEALDQPQHF
J gene: TRBJ1-5; V gene: TRBV19; CDR3 protein: CASQGTASNQPQHF
J gene: TRBJ2-7; V gene: TRBV3-1; CDR3 protein: CASSPTSSHYEQYF
J gene: TRBJ2-7; V gene: TRBV27; CDR3 protein: CASSLSSGIINEQYF
J gene: TRBJ2-7; V gene: TRBV12-3/TRBV12-4; CDR3 protein: CASSLGDSFSYEQYF
J gene: TRBJ2-7; V gene: TRBV5-1; CDR3 protein: CASRPDEWGSYEQYF